Shown below are 12 T cell receptor beta chains from a single sample sequenced in a study of shared clonotypes between healthy human individuals. TCRdb's table, derived via immunoSEQ multiplex PCR, lists solely in-frame clones and lacks some. The sample lists 1.4 million to 1.5 million clones; 96% were seen once. The sequencing input was naive CD4+ T cells sorted from blood. Subset of the sample: CD45RA+ positively selected. These receptors came from a man aged 25 to 40 in good health.

The CDR3 here is CASSPTRFTDTQYF. The CDR3 DNA sequence: TGTGCCAGCAGCCCCACGCGGTTCACAGATACGCAGTATTTT. This rearrangement joins TRBV5-6 to TRBJ2-3; no firm D call. The V end lost 4 bases, the J end lost 2 bases, and 11 bases lay between the germline ends. This CDR3 region has 14 residues. Germline CDR1 SGHDT, CDR2 YYEEEE.

V gene TRBV19 combines with J gene TRBJ2-1; D is uncertain. Germline CDR1 LNHDA, CDR2 SQIVND (reference sequence). Trimming took 2 bases from V and 3 from J, leaving 11 bases between them. CDR3 size: 15 residues. CDR3 amino acids: CASSIRRQIYNEQFF. The CDR3 DNA reads TGTGCCAGTAGTATAAGGCGGCAGATCTACAATGAGCAGTTCTTC.

The genes are TRBV6-1 and TRBJ2-7, with TRBD2 identical over 11 bases. Germline assignment: CDR1 MNHNS and CDR2 SASEGT. This CDR3 is 14 amino acids long. With 3 bases clipped from V and 7 bases from J, the junction kept 5 bases outside the gene matches. This CDR3 reads CASSDSGRAREQYF. The CDR3 coding sequence is TGTGCCAGCAGTGATAGCGGGAGGGCCCGTGAGCAGTACTTC.

This chain links TRBV18 with TRBJ1-3; 10 bases are shared with TRBD1. The germline V gene has CDR1 KGHSH and CDR2 LQKENI. The junction had 7 bases not matched to a gene; V was cut back by 6 bases and J by 2 bases. The CDR3 contains 16 residues. The CDR3 sequence is CASSPPGQGTGNTIYF. The CDR3 DNA reads TGTGCCAGCTCGCCCCCGGGACAGGGGACTGGAAACACCATATATTTT.

V is TRBV29-1 and J is TRBJ2-7; 7 positions agree with TRBD2. V shed 7 bases and J 2 bases; nucleotides not matched to a gene: 11. Germline-derived CDR1 and CDR2 are SQVTM and ANQGSEA. This CDR3 spans 14 amino acids. CDR3 bases: TGCAGCGCTGGAGGGGAGGGCCCGACCTACGAGCAGTACTTC. This sequence encodes CSAGGEGPTYEQYF.

The chain couples TRBV9 to TRBJ2-3, with D perhaps TRBD2 (6 bases). The CDR3 has 17 amino acids. V was shortened by 2 bases and J by 1 base, with 17 bases between the two germline ends. Per the germline V gene, CDR1 is SGDLS and CDR2 is YYNGEE. The CDR3 loop is CASSVLGGATRTDTQYF. The CDR3 DNA reads as TGTGCCAGCAGCGTGTTGGGAGGCGCCACTCGCACAGATACGCAGTATTTT.

V gene TRBV7-9 combines with J gene TRBJ1-1, with TRBD1 identical over 11 bases. The CDR3 runs 18 residues. Germline V gene lookup returns CDR1 SEHNR and CDR2 FQNEAQ (reference sequence). V was clipped by 2 bases and J by 6 bases; unmatched bases: 14. CDR3 in amino acids: CASSLIGVRTGGVSEAFF. CDR3 coding DNA: TGTGCCAGCAGCTTAATTGGAGTCCGGACAGGGGGCGTTTCTGAAGCTTTCTTT.

The chain has TRBV19 and TRBJ2-7; D gene unclear. From germline, CDR1 is LNHDA and CDR2 SQIVND (reference sequence). Trimming cost V 5 bases and J 5 bases, with 13 bases left between them. CDR3 length: 13 amino acids. CDR3 in DNA: TGTGCCAGTAGTCTCCCGGATAGGGACGAGCAGTACTTC. This sequence encodes CASSLPDRDEQYF.

This CDR3 reads CASSLLGSQTSNEQYF. CDR3 sequence (DNA): TGCGCCAGCAGCTTGCTCGGGTCCCAAACTAGCAACGAGCAGTACTTC. This chain links TRBV5-1 with TRBJ2-7; a possible D gene is TRBD2 (6 bases). The germline V gene has CDR1 SGHRS and CDR2 YFSETQ. This CDR3 is built from 16 residues. With 1 base removed from V and 5 bases from J, the gap between germline ends came to 19 bases.

J is TRBJ1-1 and V is TRBV9, with D hard to call. Trimming shortened V by 2 bases and J by 0 bases, and 8 bases separated the two germline ends. Germline values: CDR1 SGDLS, CDR2 YYNGEE. The CDR3 length is 14 residues. The CDR3 loop reads CASSVGALNTEAFF. CDR3 DNA sequence: TGTGCCAGCAGCGTCGGAGCCCTGAACACTGAAGCTTTCTTT.

The chain joins TRBV6-5 to TRBJ2-2; D is unresolved. The germline CDR1 and CDR2 sequences are MNHEY and SVGAGI. The CDR3 is made up of 15 amino acids. The ends were cut back, 1 base at V and 0 bases at J, with 6 bases in the middle. DNA of the CDR3: TGTGCCAGCAGTTACTTTCACGCGAACACCGGGGAGCTGTTTTTT. Amino acids: CASSYFHANTGELFF.

CDR3 loop: CASSVEAVVFSGNTIYF. In nucleotides, the CDR3 is TGTGCCAGCAGCGTAGAGGCAGTCGTCTTCTCTGGAAACACCATATATTTT. This chain joins TRBV9 and TRBJ1-3; D remains ambiguous. The germline V gene has CDR1 SGDLS and CDR2 YYNGEE. The CDR3 totals 17 residues. Deletions cut 0 bases from V and 0 bases from J, with 13 bases between.